This T cell receptor (beta chain) was sequenced in a study of T cell repertoires in cytomegalovirus infection. Overall study context: HLA-B-restricted CMV epitopes that are well studied, plus recently identified HLA-C-restricted ones, were used by the study. Public signatures in TCR beta pointed to CMV infection and matching HLA type. Regarding the study as a whole: Across the ex vivo response, the dominant clonotypes were HLA-C-restricted CMV-specific TCR beta clonotypes.

This CDR3 is 13 amino acids long. Germline V CDR1 and CDR2: SGHVS, FNYEAQ. J was trimmed by 8 bases and V by 9 bases; bases with no gene match: 8. From the reads, TCRdb called clonotypes with MiXCR, one entry per CDR3 protein. The data hold fewer than 850,000 distinct CDR3 sequences, with 29% observed a single time. A note on this clonotype: Antigen: not known.

The sequenced sample was cultured CD8+ T cells from PBMCs, obtained from culture after CMV antigen stimulation. This sequence was found in a human donor in good health (CMV status not recorded). Some clones in this sample may be carry-over from other donors' samples. The V and J genes are TRBV7-6 and TRBJ1-4, with TRBD1 matching over 8 bases. The chain's CDR3 is CARSPRTGEKLFF. The CDR3 DNA sequence: TGTGCCAGAAGCCCCCGGACAGGGGAAAAACTGTTTTTT. The full variable domain, rest sourced from reference TRBV7-6 and TRBJ1-4, is GAGVSQSPRYKVTKRGQDVALRCDPISGHVSLYWYRQALGQGPEFLTYFNYEAQQDKSGLPNDRFSAERPEGSISTLTIQRTEQRDSAMYRCARSPRTGEKLFFGSGTQLSVL.